This T cell receptor (beta chain) was documented in a study of blood T cell repertoires in COVID-19. Cohorts were determined from participant-reported clinical history. Recovery meant two consecutive negative NP/OP PCR tests, professional clearance, or resolved symptoms. Per the authors' pipeline: Reference gene primer amplification gave nucleated cell count estimates. Assay: immunoSEQ multiplex PCR; the TCRdb copy retains only in-frame clones and omits some. V and J calls and clone size follow that table, whereas D and trimming were derived from the DNA. The data contain 200,000 or so clones, less than 90% of them singletons. V was pared by 0 bases and J by 6 bases, with 17 bases between. Germline V gene sequence: CDR1 SEHNR, CDR2 FQNEAQ (reference sequence). The CDR3 runs to 16 residues.

The receptor was derived from a woman aged 25 to 39 who had recovered from COVID-19. Sequenced input: PBMCs or T cells enriched from blood (not recorded which). The V gene is TRBV7-9, the J gene TRBJ1-1, with D possibly TRBD1 on 5 matching bases. The CDR3 is CASSLASGSGIPEAFF. CDR3 bases: TGTGCCAGCAGCTTAGCGTCAGGGTCCGGCATACCTGAAGCTTTCTTT.